The 32 T cell receptor beta chains below all came from one sample that was sequenced in a study of blood T cell repertoires in COVID-19. TCRdb's table, derived via immunoSEQ multiplex PCR, lists solely in-frame clones and lacks some. The sample includes a few hundred thousand clones, 90% of them seen just once. Sequencing used peripheral blood. These receptors all come from a woman aged 60-75 years with COVID-19, enrolled during active disease.

This chain links TRBV7-9 with TRBJ1-2; a possible D gene is TRBD1 (5 bases). V dropped 8 bases and J dropped 4 bases, with 20 bases sitting between them. This CDR3 has 15 amino acids. From germline, CDR1 is SEHNR and CDR2 FQNEAQ (reference sequence). CDR3 amino acids: CASFGGGYGSYGYTF. For the CDR3, the DNA is TGTGCCAGCTTTGGGGGAGGGTACGGATCCTATGGCTACACCTTC.

The chain has TRBV6-2 or TRBV6-3 and TRBJ2-1, with D possibly TRBD2 on 7 matching bases. The CDR3 sequence is 18 residues long. Trimming left V 0 bases short and J 3 bases short, with 18 bases between. Germline V gene data show CDR1 as MNHEY and CDR2 as SVGEGT. The CDR3 spells CASSYSGGQWKSYNEQFF. The CDR3 region has the DNA TGTGCCAGCAGTTACTCGGGGGGGCAATGGAAAAGCTACAATGAGCAGTTCTTC.

The genes are TRBV20-1 and TRBJ1-2, with unresolved D. With 5 bases removed from V and 7 bases from J, the gap between germline ends came to 11 bases. Germline CDR1 DFQATT, CDR2 SNEGSKA (reference sequence). This CDR3 has 11 amino acids. The CDR3 protein is CSAAAGAGYTF. CDR3 nucleotides: TGCAGTGCTGCGGCCGGTGCTGGCTACACCTTC.

CDR3 nucleotide sequence: TGTGCCACCAGCAAACAGGGAGCTGCCTACGAGCAGTACTTC. Translating it yields CATSKQGAAYEQYF. This chain joins TRBV15 and TRBJ2-7, with D possibly matching TRBD1 (6 bases). V lost 4 bases to trimming and J lost 2 bases, with 12 bases between them. Germline V lookup: CDR1 LNHNV, CDR2 YYDKDF (reference sequence). The CDR3 consists of 14 residues.

The rearrangement links TRBV9 to TRBJ2-1; 8 bases map to TRBD1. The ends lost 4 bases at V and 5 bases at J; junction bases unmatched: 5. This CDR3 region has 14 residues. Germline V gene sequence: CDR1 SGDLS, CDR2 YYNGEE. In DNA form, the CDR3 reads TGTGCCAGCAGCAGACAGGGGTTGGACAATGAGCAGTTCTTC. Its protein product is CASSRQGLDNEQFF.

The rearrangement links TRBV15 to TRBJ1-5; unclear D gene. V was clipped by 6 bases and J by 0 bases, with 12 bases between them. In germline, CDR1 is LNHNV, CDR2 YYDKDF (reference sequence). The CDR3 consists of 15 residues. The CDR3, as DNA: TGTGCCACCAGTGTAGACTGGAATAGCAATCAGCCCCAGCATTTT. Protein sequence: CATSVDWNSNQPQHF.

The rearrangement uses TRBV4-1 and TRBJ2-6, with TRBD2 as a possible D gene (5 bases). This CDR3 is 15 amino acids long. CDR1 and CDR2 from the germline V gene are MGHRA and YSYEKL. V was clipped by 4 bases and J by 2 bases, with 9 bases between them. The CDR3 DNA is TGCGCCAGCAGCCGTGCCGGGACTGGGGCCAACGTCCTGACTTTC. It is translated as CASSRAGTGANVLTF.

The chain recombines TRBV2 with TRBJ1-5; D is uncertain. Germline CDR1 SNHLY, CDR2 FYNNEI. This CDR3 is 15 amino acids long. The V gene lost 4 bases and the J gene lost 0 bases, with 10 bases spanning the gap. The CDR3 reads CASSVRHYSNQPQHF. The DNA of the CDR3 is TGTGCCAGCAGTGTCCGGCACTATAGCAATCAGCCCCAGCATTTT. Together with reference TRBV2 and TRBJ1-5, the CDR3 gives the full variable domain: EPEVTQTPSHQVTQMGQEVILRCVPISNHLYFYWYRQILGQKVEFLVSFYNNEISEKSEIFDDQFSVERPDGSNFTLKIRSTKLEDSAMYFCASSVRHYSNQPQHFGDGTRLSIL.

V gene TRBV13 combines with J gene TRBJ1-6; D is possibly TRBD1 (6 bases). The CDR3 consists of 14 residues. Per the germline V gene, CDR1 is PRHDT and CDR2 is FYEKMQ (reference sequence). Trimming pared 1 base from V and 9 bases from J, leaving 10 bases between. The CDR3 here is CASSLEGVGSPLHF. The CDR3 DNA sequence: TGTGCCAGCAGCTTAGAGGGGGTCGGTTCACCCCTCCACTTT.

The J gene is TRBJ2-5, the V gene TRBV7-9, with 8 positions matching TRBD2. CDR3 length: 16 amino acids. Germline V gives CDR1 SEHNR, CDR2 FQNEAQ (reference sequence). The V segment lost 5 bases and the J segment 1 base; nucleotides outside the gene matches: 9. CDR3 sequence (DNA): TGTGCCAGCAGCCCCCTGGCGGGGGGCTTCCAAGAGACCCAGTACTTC. Amino acid sequence: CASSPLAGGFQETQYF.

This clone was observed once. The genes are TRBV4-2 and TRBJ1-6; D gene unclear. The CDR3 covers 17 residues. V gave up 0 bases and J gave up 4 bases, with 13 bases separating them. Germline V gene data show CDR1 as LGHNA and CDR2 as YNFKEQ. The CDR3 loop reads CASSQERVRSYNSPLHF. As DNA, the CDR3 is TGTGCCAGCAGCCAAGAACGTGTCAGGTCTTATAATTCACCCCTCCACTTT.

The chain links TRBV12-3 or TRBV12-4 to TRBJ1-1; 10 bases are shared with TRBD1. V was pared by 5 bases and J by 6 bases, with 3 bases of the junction left unmatched. The CDR3 totals 13 residues. The CDR3 DNA reads TGTGCCAGCAGTAGACAGGGGGCATCTGAAGCTTTCTTT. Its translation: CASSRQGASEAFF.

The chain employs TRBV6-5 and TRBJ1-2; 9 bases match TRBD1. The V and J ends lost 9 bases and 4 bases, in that order; junction bases with no gene match: 6. This CDR3 is built from 13 residues. Germline V gene sequence: CDR1 MNHEY, CDR2 SVGAGI. This CDR3 is CASNRGQGYGYTF. DNA for the CDR3: TGTGCCAGTAACAGGGGGCAAGGCTATGGCTACACCTTC.

This chain joins TRBV19 and TRBJ1-1; D unresolved. Germline CDR1 and CDR2: LNHDA and SQIVND (reference sequence). The CDR3 spans 13 residues. V was clipped by 1 base and J by 3 bases, with 6 bases between them. CDR3 DNA sequence: TGTGCCAGTAGTATAGGGGCCCACACTGAAGCTTTCTTT. Protein product: CASSIGAHTEAFF. Combining the CDR3 with reference TRBV19 and TRBJ1-1 gives the whole variable domain DGGITQSPKYLFRKEGQNVTLSCEQNLNHDAMYWYRQDPGQGLRLIYYSQIVNDFQKGDIAEGYSVSREKKESFPLTVTSAQKNPTAFYLCASSIGAHTEAFFGQGTRLTVV.

The chain is built from TRBV4-3 and TRBJ2-1; TRBD2 matches at 8 bases. Germline V gene data show CDR1 as LGHNA and CDR2 as YSLEER. This CDR3 has 19 amino acids. The ends lost 0 bases at V and 7 bases at J; junction bases unmatched: 17. CDR3 loop: CASSQDRKVAGSPRNEQFF. In DNA, the CDR3 is TGCGCCAGCAGCCAAGACAGGAAGGTAGCGGGGTCCCCACGGAATGAGCAGTTCTTC.

The rearrangement uses TRBV6-5 and TRBJ1-2, with TRBD1 matching over 8 bases. After removal of 8 bases from V and 3 bases from J, the junction contained 11 bases not matched to a gene. Germline V gene data show CDR1 as MNHEY and CDR2 as SVGAGI. The CDR3 totals 15 residues. CDR3 coding DNA: TGTGCCAGCGGCCTCCCTCCGGGACAGGACTATGGCTACACCTTC. Translation gives CASGLPPGQDYGYTF.

The chain links TRBV7-2 to TRBJ1-2; D gene ambiguous. With 5 bases removed from V and 8 bases from J, the gap between germline ends came to 18 bases. CDR1 SGHTA and CDR2 FQGNSA come from the germline V gene. CDR3 size: 14 residues. The CDR3 region is CASSPSPGGLGYTF. DNA for the CDR3: TGTGCCAGCAGCCCTTCCCCGGGAGGGCTGGGCTACACCTTC.

This chain connects TRBV30 to TRBJ2-2; D is perhaps TRBD2 (6 bases). This CDR3 has 17 amino acids. Per germline, CDR1 GTSNPN and CDR2 SVGIG (reference sequence). Trimming left V 0 bases short and J 5 bases short, with 19 bases between. The CDR3 bases are TGTGCCTGGAGTGTAAGTCGGGCAGGGAGGAAAACCGGGGAGCTGTTTTTT. It encodes CAWSVSRAGRKTGELFF.

The genes are TRBV29-1 and TRBJ1-1; 10 positions agree with TRBD1. The ends lost 3 bases at V and 5 bases at J; junction bases unmatched: 0. From germline, CDR1 is SQVTM and CDR2 ANQGSEA. CDR3 size: 12 residues. The CDR3 reads CSVEDRGTEAFF. CDR3 sequence (DNA): TGCAGCGTTGAGGACAGGGGGACTGAAGCTTTCTTT.

This clone was seen a single time. This chain connects TRBV18 to TRBJ1-3; D possibly corresponds to TRBD1 (6 bases). Between the trimmed V and J ends, which lost 3 bases and 0 bases, there was a span of 12 bases. The germline CDR1 and CDR2 sequences are KGHSH and LQKENI. There are 16 residues in the CDR3. DNA of the CDR3: TGTGCCAGCTCACCGGACAGTTCTCGCTCTGGAAACACCATATATTTT. Translation gives CASSPDSSRSGNTIYF.

The chain couples TRBV6-1 to TRBJ1-1; TRBD1 matches at 7 bases. The CDR3 runs 18 residues. CDR1 is MNHNS and CDR2 is SASEGT in the germline V gene. With 2 bases clipped from V and 3 bases from J, the junction kept 15 bases outside the gene matches. Written as DNA, the CDR3 is TGTGCCAGCAGTGAAAGGACAGGCTGGGGGATAACCTACACTGAAGCTTTCTTT. This gives the protein CASSERTGWGITYTEAFF.

The rearrangement joins TRBV28 to TRBJ2-1; 9 positions match TRBD1. Losses at the gene ends were 2 bases for V and 8 bases for J; bases not matched to a gene: 7. This CDR3 spans 15 amino acids. The V gene's germline CDR1 is MDHEN and CDR2 SYDVKM. This chain's CDR3 is CASSLPGQGGHEQFF. The CDR3 DNA follows: TGTGCCAGCAGTTTACCGGGACAGGGAGGCCATGAGCAGTTCTTC.

This clone was counted only a few times. This chain links TRBV19 with TRBJ1-6; maybe TRBD1 (5 bases). This CDR3 region has 15 residues. In germline, CDR1 is LNHDA, CDR2 SQIVND (reference sequence). The V end lost 10 bases, the J end lost 4 bases, and 17 bases lay between the germline ends. The CDR3 protein is CATTEGVTYNSPLHF. CDR3 in DNA: TGTGCCACCACAGAAGGGGTGACATATAATTCACCCCTCCACTTT.

The rearrangement joins TRBV3-1 (or the pseudogene TRBV3-2) to TRBJ2-1, with TRBD2 identical over 9 bases. There are 16 residues in the CDR3. Germline V CDR1 and CDR2: LGHDT, YNNKEL (reference sequence). With 1 base clipped from V and 11 bases from J, the junction kept 12 bases outside the gene matches. In DNA, the CDR3 is TGTGCCAGCAGCCAAGGTATGGGGATAGCGGGGGCAAAGCAGTTCTTC. Translating it yields CASSQGMGIAGAKQFF.

The V call is TRBV10-3, the J call TRBJ2-2, with 7 bases matching TRBD1. Germline CDR1 is ENHRY and CDR2 is SYGVKD. The CDR3 has 16 residues. Germline trimming cut 0 bases from V and 1 base from J; bases unmatched to any gene: 2. CDR3 protein: CAISESGQMNTGELFF. In nucleotides, the CDR3 is TGTGCCATCAGTGAGTCGGGACAGATGAACACCGGGGAGCTGTTTTTT.

The chain links TRBV7-8 to TRBJ1-2; tentatively, D is TRBD1 (5 bases). Germline values: CDR1 SGHVS, CDR2 FQNEAQ. The CDR3 has 14 residues. Trimming pared 0 bases from V and 7 bases from J, leaving 12 bases between. The CDR3 DNA follows: TGTGCCAGCAGCTTAGCAGGGGCACAGAGTGGCTACACCTTC. Amino acids: CASSLAGAQSGYTF.

The V gene is TRBV27, the J gene TRBJ1-2, with 8 bases fitting TRBD1. Germline V lookup: CDR1 MNHEY, CDR2 SMNVEV (reference sequence). There are 14 residues in the CDR3. With 5 bases clipped from V and 6 bases from J, the junction kept 8 bases outside the gene matches. CDR3 nucleotides: TGTGCCAGCAGTAAAACGGACAGGGAGGATGGCTACACCTTC. Translation gives CASSKTDREDGYTF.

The J gene is TRBJ1-4, the V gene TRBV6-6; 9 bases are shared with TRBD1. Looked up from germline, CDR1 is MNHNY and CDR2 is SVGAGI (reference sequence). The V segment lost 5 bases and the J segment 0 bases; nucleotides outside the gene matches: 13. This CDR3 comprises 19 residues. The CDR3 DNA sequence: TGTGCCAGCAGTCCCAGGAATACAGGGGGCGGAACAACTAATGAAAAACTGTTTTTT. Translation: CASSPRNTGGGTTNEKLFF.

This chain connects TRBV18 to TRBJ2-2; 11 nucleotides agree with TRBD1. The CDR3 loop spans 15 amino acids. The trim removed 3 bases at V and 4 bases at J, leaving 1 base unmatched. Germline loops: CDR1 KGHSH, CDR2 LQKENI. The CDR3 bases are TGTGCCAGCTCACCGGGACAGGGGGGCACCGGGGAGCTGTTTTTT. Its protein is CASSPGQGGTGELFF.

Concerning this clone: Other DNA sequences within the sample encode an identical CDR3. The genes are TRBV7-2 and TRBJ1-1, with TRBD1 as a possible D gene (5 bases). The germline CDR1 and CDR2 sequences are SGHTA and FQGNSA. V lost 1 base, J lost 5 bases, and 14 bases lay in between. The CDR3 covers 15 residues. CDR3 DNA sequence: TGTGCCAGCAGCTTAGAAGCGCAGGGTGGAACTGAAGCTTTCTTT. Its translation: CASSLEAQGGTEAFF.

This chain joins TRBV5-1 and TRBJ1-5; TRBD1 matches at 8 bases. The CDR3 consists of 14 residues. V shed 4 bases, J shed 2 bases, and the junction held 2 bases outside the gene matches. Germline loops: CDR1 SGHRS, CDR2 YFSETQ. CDR3 in amino acids: CASSTGQGNQPQHF. Here the CDR3 DNA reads TGCGCCAGCAGCACGGGACAGGGCAATCAGCCCCAGCATTTT. Full variable domain (rest looked up from reference TRBV5-1 and TRBJ1-5): KAGVTQTPRYLIKTRGQQVTLSCSPISGHRSVSWYQQTPGQGLQFLFEYFSETQRNKGNFPGRFSGRQFSNSRSEMNVSTLELGDSALYLCASSTGQGNQPQHFGDGTRLSIL.

The chain uses TRBV29-1 and TRBJ1-1, with unresolved D. The length of the CDR3 is 11 residues. The V end was cut by 6 bases, the J end by 1 base, with 6 bases between. CDR1 is SQVTM, CDR2 ANQGSEA, per germline. The DNA of the CDR3 is TGCAGCGTCCCATCGAACACTGAAGCTTTCTTT. Protein product: CSVPSNTEAFF. Full variable domain (rest looked up from reference TRBV29-1 and TRBJ1-1): SAVISQKPSRDICQRGTSLTIQCQVDSQVTMMFWYRQQPGQSLTLIATANQGSEATYESGFVIDKFPISRPNLTFSTLTVSNMSPEDSSIYLCSVPSNTEAFFGQGTRLTVV.